This TCR beta chain was identified during a study of cytomegalovirus exposure and HLA in healthy donors. PCR amplification relied on 60 Vbeta primers (plus 13 Jbeta primers). The assay was immunoSEQ multiplex PCR, and TCRdb's table has in-frame clones only and misses some. The sample consists of around 130,000 clones, around 8.5% of them appearing once. The CDR3 covers 14 residues. CDR1 and CDR2 from the germline V gene are SEHNR and FQNEAQ (reference sequence). V gave up 3 bases and J gave up 3 bases; unmatched junction bases: 1. Study-level findings and limits: An analysis that came later showed most CMV-associated TCR beta chains appearing HLA-restricted.

A remark on this clone: What it binds is not known.

J is TRBJ2-2 and V is TRBV7-9, with 7 bases matching TRBD1. Sequencing was carried out using PBMCs. The receptor's source is a man aged 40-49 years in good health and CMV-seronegative. CDR3 loop: CASSFTGDTGELFF. CDR3 DNA: TGTGCCAGCAGCTTTACAGGGGACACCGGGGAGCTGTTTTTT.